Following are 23 T cell receptor beta chains from one sample sequenced in a study of shared clonotypes between healthy human individuals. Produced via immunoSEQ multiplex PCR; TCRdb's table is partial and in-frame only. The sample contains fewer than 1.6 million clones, roughly 98.5% of which appear only once. Sequencing input: naive CD4+ T cells sorted from blood. Regarding subset: CD45RA+ positively selected. All receptors come from a man under 40 in good health.

The chain recombines TRBV6-1 with TRBJ1-3; D is unclear. Germline CDR1 reads MNHNS; CDR2 reads SASEGT. The CDR3 spans 12 residues. Trimming shortened V by 8 bases and J by 2 bases, and 7 bases separated the two germline ends. The CDR3 region is CASSQAGNTIYF. CDR3 coding DNA: TGTGCCAGCTCCCAGGCTGGAAACACCATATATTTT.

This chain uses TRBV7-8 with TRBJ2-1, with 11 bases identical to TRBD2. After removal of 1 base from V and 1 base from J, the junction contained 6 bases not matched to a gene. The CDR3 has 18 residues. Germline values: CDR1 SGHVS, CDR2 FQNEAQ. The CDR3 DNA reads TGTGCCAGCAGCTTAGGTCGACTAGCGGGATTGTCCTACAATGAGCAGTTCTTC. It yields the protein CASSLGRLAGLSYNEQFF.

This clone appeared a single time. The J gene is TRBJ2-7, the V gene TRBV5-1; 13 nucleotides agree with TRBD2. This CDR3 spans 16 amino acids. The V segment lost 0 bases and the J segment 7 bases; nucleotides outside the gene matches: 7. The germline V gene has CDR1 SGHRS and CDR2 YFSETQ. As DNA, the CDR3 is TGCGCCAGCAGCTTGGCCGGACTAGCGGGAGCGGGTGAGCAGTACTTC. This sequence encodes CASSLAGLAGAGEQYF.

The chain is built from TRBV28 and TRBJ2-5; 10 positions match TRBD1. The trim removed 7 bases at V and 5 bases at J, leaving 10 bases unmatched. Per germline, CDR1 MDHEN and CDR2 SYDVKM. The CDR3 is made up of 15 amino acids. CDR3: CASIGDRGRRETQYF. In nucleotides, the CDR3 is TGTGCCAGCATCGGAGACAGGGGGCGCCGGGAGACCCAGTACTTC. Based on the CDR3 plus reference TRBV28 and TRBJ2-5, the full variable domain is DVKVTQSSRYLVKRTGEKVFLECVQDMDHENMFWYRQDPGLGLRLIYFSYDVKMKEKGDIPEGYSVSREKKERFSLILESASTNQTSMYLCASIGDRGRRETQYFGPGTRLLVL.

This sequence joins TRBV19 and TRBJ2-3; possibly TRBD1 for D (6 bases). The CDR3 runs 14 residues. Germline V gene lookup returns CDR1 LNHDA and CDR2 SQIVND (reference sequence). Trimming removed 3 bases from V and 2 bases from J, with 9 bases in between. CDR3 nucleotides: TGTGCCAGTAGTATTACAGGGTTCACAGATACGCAGTATTTT. It specifies CASSITGFTDTQYF.

This clone was found once. The chain carries TRBV11-1 and TRBJ2-5; the match to TRBD2 covers 12 bases. The V segment lost 5 bases and the J segment 5 bases; nucleotides outside the gene matches: 15. The CDR3 covers 18 residues. Germline V gives CDR1 SGHAT, CDR2 FQDESV (reference sequence). The CDR3 is CASSRNGRLAGVPETQYF. CDR3 DNA: TGTGCCAGCAGCCGAAATGGTAGACTAGCGGGAGTCCCGGAGACCCAGTACTTC.

The V call is TRBV7-9, the J call TRBJ2-2; D may correspond to TRBD1 or TRBD2 (5 bases each). The V gene's germline CDR1 is SEHNR and CDR2 FQNEAQ (reference sequence). Trimming left V 8 bases short and J 9 bases short, with 13 bases between. The CDR3 has 12 amino acids. This CDR3 reads CASRTTGRELFF. CDR3 coding DNA: TGTGCCAGCCGAACCACGGGACGGGAGCTGTTTTTT.

The chain recombines TRBV5-1 with TRBJ2-7; 10 positions match TRBD1. CDR1 SGHRS and CDR2 YFSETQ come from the germline V gene. The CDR3 extends over 15 amino acids. The J segment lost 2 bases and the V segment lost 5 bases, leaving 7 bases of the junction unmatched. The CDR3 is CASSSGTGVTYEQYF. The DNA for the CDR3 is TGCGCCAGCAGTTCCGGGACAGGGGTAACCTACGAGCAGTACTTC.

A note on this clone: Other DNA sequences from this sample encode an identical CDR3 as well. The chain joins TRBV18 to TRBJ2-3; weak D call: TRBD1 (6 bases). This CDR3 contains 12 residues. V was pared by 3 bases and J by 5 bases, with 6 bases between. CDR1 is KGHSH, CDR2 LQKENI, per germline. The CDR3 sequence: CASSPRGDTQYF. The CDR3 region has the DNA TGTGCCAGCTCACCCAGGGGAGATACGCAGTATTTT.

This chain uses TRBV19 with TRBJ2-5; the D is unclear. V gave up 4 bases and J gave up 1 base, with 7 bases separating them. This CDR3 is built from 13 residues. Germline values: CDR1 LNHDA, CDR2 SQIVND (reference sequence). Here the CDR3 reads CASSTMAQETQYF. As DNA, the CDR3 is TGTGCCAGTAGTACCATGGCCCAAGAGACCCAGTACTTC.

The table lists this clone with a count of one. The rearrangement uses TRBV28 and TRBJ2-1; D may match TRBD1 or TRBD2 (5 bases each). The CDR3 is 13 amino acids. Germline CDR1 and CDR2: MDHEN and SYDVKM. V lost 6 bases to trimming and J lost 8 bases, with 14 bases between them. The CDR3 nucleotides are TGTGCCAGCAGCCGGGACCGGTATGATGAGCAGTTCTTC. This translates into CASSRDRYDEQFF. Full variable domain (rest looked up from reference TRBV28 and TRBJ2-1): DVKVTQSSRYLVKRTGEKVFLECVQDMDHENMFWYRQDPGLGLRLIYFSYDVKMKEKGDIPEGYSVSREKKERFSLILESASTNQTSMYLCASSRDRYDEQFFGPGTRLTVL.

This clone was observed a single time. This chain uses TRBV19 with TRBJ1-3; no firm D call. This CDR3 spans 14 amino acids. V was shortened by 6 bases and J by 2 bases, with 11 bases between the two germline ends. CDR1 and CDR2 (germline): LNHDA, SQIVND (reference sequence). CDR3 sequence reads: CASRAQPAGNTIYF. For the CDR3, the DNA is TGTGCCAGTAGGGCACAGCCAGCTGGAAACACCATATATTTT.

CDR3 protein: CASSPGGARYEQYF. The CDR3 coding sequence is TGTGCCAGCTCACCAGGGGGCGCACGATACGAGCAGTACTTC. V usage is TRBV18 and J usage is TRBJ2-7; tentatively, D is TRBD1 (6 bases). This CDR3 is built from 14 residues. Between the trimmed V and J ends, which lost 2 bases and 4 bases, there was a span of 12 bases. Germline values: CDR1 KGHSH, CDR2 LQKENI.

CDR3 region: CASSLAGLNEKLFF. The CDR3 region has the DNA TGCGCCAGCAGCTTGGCGGGGCTCAATGAAAAACTGTTTTTT. The V gene is TRBV5-1, the J gene TRBJ1-4, with D perhaps matching TRBD1 (5 bases). Germline loops: CDR1 SGHRS, CDR2 YFSETQ. V was trimmed by 0 bases and J by 5 bases, leaving 8 bases between them. CDR3 size: 14 residues.

V is TRBV9 and J is TRBJ2-2; 8 positions agree with TRBD1. Germline loops: CDR1 SGDLS, CDR2 YYNGEE. The CDR3 contains 15 residues. V trimming: 1 base; J trimming: 7 bases; junction bases outside the gene matches: 6. CDR3 sequence reads: CASSVQGASIGELFF. CDR3 DNA sequence: TGTGCCAGCAGCGTACAGGGGGCTAGTATCGGGGAGCTGTTTTTT.

This clone has a single count. The chain joins TRBV18 to TRBJ2-5, with 7 positions matching TRBD1. The junction had 7 bases not matched to a gene; V was cut back by 4 bases and J by 2 bases. This CDR3 has 15 residues. Germline CDR1 KGHSH, CDR2 LQKENI. In DNA form, the CDR3 reads TGTGCCAGCTCACGTTGGGACAGAGATCAAGAGACCCAGTACTTC. Protein product: CASSRWDRDQETQYF.

This clone was seen once. The chain uses TRBV6-5 and TRBJ2-7, with D possibly TRBD1 on 5 matching bases. The germline V and J ends were trimmed by 6 bases and 7 bases, with 19 bases remaining between them. CDR1 is MNHEY, CDR2 SVGAGI, per germline. There are 14 residues in the CDR3. Written as DNA, the CDR3 is TGTGCCAGCAGGATCACAGGACACGGGTTGGAGCAGTACTTC. It encodes CASRITGHGLEQYF.

This clone has a single count. The chain couples TRBV5-1 to TRBJ2-5, with D unclear. Germline CDR1 reads SGHRS; CDR2 reads YFSETQ. CDR3 length: 15 amino acids. Trimming removed 4 bases at V and 1 base at J, with 14 bases between. CDR3 loop: CASSRLSDGQETQYF. In DNA form, the CDR3 reads TGCGCCAGCAGCCGCTTATCGGACGGCCAAGAGACCCAGTACTTC.

The chain combines TRBV19 with TRBJ2-7; D is undetermined. The CDR3 sequence is 14 residues long. Trimming removed 1 base at V and 2 bases at J, with 9 bases between. The V gene's germline CDR1 is LNHDA and CDR2 SQIVND (reference sequence). The chain's CDR3 is CASSIVASTYEQYF. As DNA, the CDR3 is TGTGCCAGTAGTATAGTGGCATCTACCTACGAGCAGTACTTC.

This clone was seen once. V and J are TRBV7-2 and TRBJ1-1; D unresolved. Per germline, CDR1 SGHTA and CDR2 FQGNSA. With 1 base removed from V and 2 bases from J, the gap between germline ends came to 14 bases. This CDR3 is built from 16 residues. The CDR3 DNA follows: TGTGCCAGCAGCTTAGTCAGGTCAGACTCAAACACTGAAGCTTTCTTT. It is translated as CASSLVRSDSNTEAFF.

In DNA form, the CDR3 reads TGTGCCAGCAGCGGCGGACAGGGGGCGATTGTTTCCTATGGCTACACCTTC. It encodes CASSGGQGAIVSYGYTF. The chain recombines TRBV5-5 with TRBJ1-2; 11 bases map to TRBD1. J lost 4 bases, V lost 4 bases, and 12 bases had no gene match. CDR1 and CDR2 from the germline V gene are SGHKS and YYEKEE (reference sequence). The CDR3 extends over 17 amino acids.

The V and J genes are TRBV6-5 and TRBJ1-1; tentative D call: TRBD1 (6 bases). Germline V CDR1 and CDR2: MNHEY, SVGAGI. CDR3 length equals 15 residues. V gave up 4 bases and J gave up 6 bases, with 18 bases separating them. This CDR3 is CASSSFGGLGAEAFF. The DNA of the CDR3 is TGTGCCAGCAGTTCCTTTGGGGGCTTAGGTGCTGAAGCTTTCTTT.

A remark on this clone: Other DNA sequences in the same sample also yield this CDR3. The chain uses TRBV5-1 and TRBJ2-7; D is uncertain. The CDR3 spans 14 residues. The germline V gene has CDR1 SGHRS and CDR2 YFSETQ. The V and J ends lost 0 bases and 1 base respectively, with 8 bases between them. CDR3 bases: TGCGCCAGCAGCTTGGTTGTGGGTTCCTACGAGCAGTACTTC. Its protein product is CASSLVVGSYEQYF.